This note documents a single T cell receptor beta chain sequence. Its antigen has not been determined. Nothing much larger sits one base from this clone, and base qualities are not available. There are 15 amino acids in the CDR3, from cysteine to phenylalanine inclusive. Only CDR3 DNA is held: 45 bases, read in frame from base 1. Sequences MNHNY (CDR1) and SVGAGI (CDR2) are obtained from the germline V gene (reference sequence). V is cut back by 9 bases and J by 2 bases, with 13 bases in the junction unmatched. The library came from the immunoSEQ multiplex PCR assay. TCRdb obtained this table from immuneACCESS and retained in-frame rearrangements with V and J assigned. These tables miss some clones; where compared with another copy, unresolved V genes account for less than half of the shortfall, and the remainder is unexplained. The table for this sample lists around 67,000 clones; roughly 91% of them were counted only once. Roughly 2.8% of the sample is in the top ten clones.

This entry comes from a study of T cells after somatic rescue of genetic block (TCRdb year 2020). As for the study more broadly: The study assessed how robust, over the long term, a T-cell system was when the system had developed through somatic rescue of a genetic block in T-cell development.

Sequencing was performed on peripheral blood mononuclear cells (PBMCs). The chain employs TRBV6-6 and TRBJ2-7; the central 7 bases match TRBD1. This clonotype was obtained from a man under 40. The CDR3: CASFLRDSPAYEQYF. The DNA sequence is given as TGTGCCAGTTTTCTCCGGGACAGCCCGGCCTACGAGCAGTACTTC.